This entry concerns a single T cell receptor (beta chain). What it recognizes is unknown. From the 5' RACE reads, TCRdb called clonotypes with MiXCR, one entry per CDR3 protein. This sample yields 150,000 to 200,000 distinct CDR3 sequences, of which roughly 15% are seen a single time; 11% to 15% belongs to the top ten. CDR3 length: 15 residues. Germline assignment: CDR1 SNHLY and CDR2 FYNNEI. With 6 bases clipped from V and 9 bases from J, the junction kept 11 bases outside the gene matches. This sample was taken from a study of T-cell memory formation after mild COVID-19. Whole-study results and caveats: Whether second-wave clones peaking at day 37 were SARS-CoV-2 specific went unconfirmed.

The chain joins TRBV2 to TRBJ2-1; 10 bases match TRBD1. The clonotype comes from an adult woman who had mild COVID-19 (a few samples of this study predate the infection). Cell type and time point are not known. Material: PBMCs or a T cell subset sorted from them (not recorded which). CDR3 nucleotide sequence: TGTGCCAGCAGAATCCGGGGACAGGGGTTGAGTGAGCAGTTCTTC. Translation: CASRIRGQGLSEQFF.